A few counts support the clone carrying this TCR beta chain. This sample is part of a study of identical twins. The V and J ends lost 0 bases and 3 bases respectively, with 12 bases between them. The CDR3 sequence is 15 residues long. Germline CDR1 SGDLS, CDR2 YYNGEE. TCRdb ran MiXCR on the 5' RACE reads and lists one entry per CDR3 protein. The top ten clones hold around two fifths of a sample with about 200,000 distinct CDR3 sequences, approximately 16% of them seen once. These data also featured in a second study, about T cells expressing NK-cell markers.

This sequence originates from a young woman in good health. Specimen: CD8+ T cells sorted from blood. The chain links TRBV9 to TRBJ2-5; no clear D. CDR3 loop: CASSVANKAKETQYF. The CDR3 DNA is TGTGCCAGCAGCGTAGCCAACAAGGCGAAAGAGACCCAGTACTTC. Based on the CDR3 plus reference TRBV9 and TRBJ2-5, the full variable domain is DSGVTQTPKHLITATGQRVTLRCSPRSGDLSVYWYQQSLDQGLQFLIQYYNGEERAKGNILERFSAQQFPDLHSELNLSSLELGDSALYFCASSVANKAKETQYFGPGTRLLVL.